The clone carrying this TCR beta chain was recorded only once. There are 15 residues in the CDR3. Germline-derived CDR1 and CDR2 are SGHVS and FQNEAQ. V was pared by 5 bases and J by 1 base, with 4 bases of the junction left unmatched. The sample originates from a study of STAT5B mutations in CD4+ large granular lymphocyte leukemia. Sequencing used immunoSEQ multiplex PCR; TCRdb keeps in-frame clones, though not all of them. The sample gives about 31,000 clones, less than 85% of which show up once; roughly 7.1% is in the top ten. V and J are TRBV7-8 and TRBJ2-1; the match to TRBD2 covers 8 bases. The receptor was derived from a human donor in good health. The sample comprised CD4+ T cells from blood buffy coats. Here the CDR3 reads CASSGGRQSYNEQFF. The CDR3 nucleotides read TGTGCCAGCAGCGGCGGGAGGCAATCCTACAATGAGCAGTTCTTC.